The 16 T cell receptor beta chains in this list originate from one sample, sequenced in a study of T cells in localized non-small cell lung cancer. The assay was immunoSEQ multiplex PCR, and TCRdb's table has in-frame clones only and misses some. The sample yields 35,000 to 50,000 clones, around 85% seen once. The sequencing used peripheral blood, collected before any cancer treatment. These receptors were collected from a man aged 40-75 years with stage I lung adenocarcinoma.

The V and J genes are TRBV11-2 and TRBJ2-1, with 7 bases lining up with TRBD2. Losses at the gene ends were 5 bases for V and 7 bases for J; bases not matched to a gene: 11. Looked up from germline, CDR1 is SGHAT and CDR2 is FQNNGV. The CDR3 is 15 amino acids. The CDR3 region has the DNA TGTGCCAGCAGCCGCGTGGGAGGGCCGAGGAATGAGCAGTTCTTC. Its translation is CASSRVGGPRNEQFF.

The chain has TRBV10-3 and TRBJ1-3; D call uncertain. The CDR3 is 12 amino acids. Deletions cut 7 bases from V and 4 bases from J, with 8 bases between. CDR1 is ENHRY and CDR2 is SYGVKD in the germline V gene. The CDR3 DNA sequence: TGTGCCATCAACGCCGGCGGAAACACCATATATTTT. It specifies CAINAGGNTIYF.

The chain recombines TRBV7-3 with TRBJ2-1; possible D gene TRBD2, 5 bases. In germline, CDR1 is SGHTA, CDR2 FQGTGA. V was shortened by 3 bases and J by 2 bases, with 11 bases between the two germline ends. CDR3 size: 15 residues. DNA for the CDR3: TGTGCCAGCAGCTTGGACTCGGCCGCCTACAATGAGCAGTTCTTC. Residues: CASSLDSAAYNEQFF.

A word on this clone: At the DNA level, this CDR3 is encoded by other sequences in the same sample as well. V gene TRBV2 combines with J gene TRBJ2-7; possible D gene TRBD1, 5 bases. Trimming took 4 bases from V and 6 from J, leaving 10 bases between them. Looked up from germline, CDR1 is SNHLY and CDR2 is FYNNEI. The CDR3 is made up of 12 amino acids. As DNA, the CDR3 is TGTGCCAGCAGTGGGTCAGGGCCCGAGCAGTACTTC. Translation gives CASSGSGPEQYF.

The chain has TRBV7-3 and TRBJ2-1, with 10 bases aligning to TRBD1. V trimming: 5 bases; J trimming: 3 bases; junction bases outside the gene matches: 4. Germline-derived CDR1 and CDR2 are SGHTA and FQGTGA. The CDR3 runs to 15 residues. CDR3 residues: CASSPGTGDYNEQFF. The CDR3 bases are TGTGCCAGCAGCCCCGGGACAGGGGACTACAATGAGCAGTTCTTC.

The rearrangement links TRBV11-2 to TRBJ2-7; D is unresolved. The CDR3 totals 11 residues. Deletions cut 1 base from V and 6 bases from J, with 4 bases between. Germline CDR1 and CDR2: SGHAT and FQNNGV. In DNA, the CDR3 is TGTGCCAGCAGCTTAGTAAGCGAGCAGTACTTC. This gives the protein CASSLVSEQYF.

This sequence joins TRBV21-1 and TRBJ2-1; the DNA was not compared with TRBD1, the D call given in the table. TRBV21-1 corresponds to a pseudogene. The CDR3 runs 14 residues. The CDR3 coding sequence is TGTGCCAGTCTGCGACAGGTTGCCTACAATGAGCAGTTCTTC. Translated, it gives CASLRQVAYNEQFF.

The rearrangement joins TRBV7-8 to TRBJ1-5, with D hard to call. V was pared by 7 bases and J by 0 bases, with 13 bases between. CDR1 and CDR2 (germline): SGHVS, FQNEAQ. The CDR3 loop spans 15 amino acids. The CDR3 sequence is CASTPAGYSNQPQHF. CDR3 nucleotide sequence: TGTGCCAGCACTCCGGCCGGTTATAGCAATCAGCCCCAGCATTTT.

The chain is built from TRBV28 and TRBJ1-5, with D perhaps matching TRBD1 (5 bases). V lost 2 bases and J lost 4, with 9 bases in between. The CDR3 totals 14 residues. CDR1 is MDHEN and CDR2 is SYDVKM in the germline V gene. The CDR3 loop is CASSLPGLNQPQHF. CDR3 nucleotides: TGTGCCAGCAGTTTACCAGGGCTAAATCAGCCCCAGCATTTT.

This clone appeared a few times. V is TRBV5-1 and J is TRBJ2-2; D not certain. The CDR3 has 15 amino acids. Trimming stripped 6 bases from V and 5 bases from J, with 17 bases between. Germline V gives CDR1 SGHRS, CDR2 YFSETQ. The CDR3 loop reads CASKISQERTGELFF. The CDR3 nucleotides read TGCGCCAGCAAAATTAGCCAGGAAAGGACCGGGGAGCTGTTTTTT.

This chain uses TRBV7-2 with TRBJ2-7; tentative D call: TRBD1 (6 bases). CDR1 and CDR2 (germline): SGHTA, FQGNSA. This CDR3 has 15 residues. V lost 2 bases and J lost 2, with 13 bases in between. As DNA, the CDR3 is TGTGCCAGCAGCTTATTCGGACAGACTACCTACGAGCAGTACTTC. Encoded protein: CASSLFGQTTYEQYF.

This sequence joins TRBV6-1 and TRBJ1-1; D uncertain. Looked up from germline, CDR1 is MNHNS and CDR2 is SASEGT. The CDR3 extends over 11 amino acids. Trimming left V 7 bases short and J 9 bases short, with 12 bases between. Here the CDR3 DNA reads TGTGCCAGCATTCAGACCCTGAAAGCTTTCTTT. Amino acid sequence: CASIQTLKAFF.

The chain recombines TRBV27 with TRBJ1-3, with TRBD1 identical over 9 bases. The ends lost 6 bases at V and 0 bases at J; junction bases unmatched: 3. This CDR3 comprises 15 residues. Germline values: CDR1 MNHEY, CDR2 SMNVEV (reference sequence). This chain's CDR3 is CASSPGQGSGNTIYF. DNA for the CDR3: TGTGCCAGCAGCCCGGGACAGGGCTCTGGAAACACCATATATTTT.

This chain links TRBV9 with TRBJ2-1; 7 positions match TRBD2. Germline trimming cut 0 bases from V and 5 bases from J; bases unmatched to any gene: 8. The CDR3 extends over 16 amino acids. Germline values: CDR1 SGDLS, CDR2 YYNGEE. The CDR3 here is CASSVEAASGHNEQFF. CDR3 nucleotides: TGTGCCAGCAGCGTAGAGGCGGCTAGCGGTCACAATGAGCAGTTCTTC.

The genes are TRBV4-1 and TRBJ1-5; possible D gene TRBD1, 6 bases. The CDR3 consists of 15 residues. V dropped 5 bases and J dropped 4 bases, with 15 bases sitting between them. Germline V gives CDR1 MGHRA, CDR2 YSYEKL. CDR3 sequence reads: CASSREGHRNQPQHF. The DNA of the CDR3 is TGCGCCAGCAGCAGGGAGGGACATCGGAATCAGCCCCAGCATTTT.

The chain employs TRBV19 and TRBJ2-1; 10 bases are a match to TRBD2. From germline, CDR1 is LNHDA and CDR2 SQIVND (reference sequence). The CDR3 runs to 15 residues. Germline trimming cut 4 bases from V and 9 bases from J; bases unmatched to any gene: 9. The CDR3 protein is CASSTGTSADSEQFF. CDR3 in DNA: TGTGCCAGTAGTACCGGGACTAGCGCCGACAGTGAGCAGTTCTTC. The full variable domain, with the rest looked up from reference TRBV19 and TRBJ2-1, is DGGITQSPKYLFRKEGQNVTLSCEQNLNHDAMYWYRQDPGQGLRLIYYSQIVNDFQKGDIAEGYSVSREKKESFPLTVTSAQKNPTAFYLCASSTGTSADSEQFFGPGTRLTVL.